The 28 T cell receptor beta chains below were found in one sample sequenced in a study of monozygotic twins with cystic fibrosis. TCRdb's table, derived via immunoSEQ multiplex PCR, lists solely in-frame clones and lacks some. The table records about 36,000 clones, approximately 90% of them present only once. Sequenced material: blood. All receptors come from a boy under 10 years old with cystic fibrosis.

The genes are TRBV7-9 and TRBJ2-3; 8 nucleotides align to TRBD2. The trim removed 5 bases at V and 5 bases at J, leaving 12 bases unmatched. CDR3 length: 16 residues. The germline CDR1 and CDR2 sequences are SEHNR and FQNEAQ (reference sequence). The CDR3 protein is CASSPTGGIHGDTQYF. The CDR3 DNA follows: TGTGCCAGCAGCCCGACGGGGGGGATACATGGAGATACGCAGTATTTT.

This sequence joins TRBV27 and TRBJ1-1; D remains ambiguous. There are 12 residues in the CDR3. Germline values: CDR1 MNHEY, CDR2 SMNVEV (reference sequence). The ends were cut back, 5 bases at V and 9 bases at J, with 13 bases in the middle. The CDR3 loop is CASSPAADQAFF. The CDR3 region has the DNA TGTGCCAGCAGTCCCGCGGCAGACCAAGCTTTCTTT.

The chain has TRBV13 and TRBJ2-6; tentative D call: TRBD2 (5 bases). In germline, CDR1 is PRHDT, CDR2 FYEKMQ (reference sequence). The CDR3 loop spans 15 amino acids. V lost 5 bases and J lost 0, with 8 bases in between. This CDR3 reads CASSLRDSGANVLTF. CDR3 DNA sequence: TGTGCCAGCAGCCTCCGGGACTCTGGGGCCAACGTCCTGACTTTC.

The gene calls are TRBV15 and TRBJ2-3, with D possibly TRBD2 on 5 matching bases. This CDR3 has 14 amino acids. The V end lost 5 bases, the J end lost 2 bases, and 11 bases lay between the germline ends. Germline-derived CDR1 and CDR2 are LNHNV and YYDKDF (reference sequence). CDR3 nucleotide sequence: TGTGCCACCAGCCACCGAGGGAACACAGATACGCAGTATTTT. Protein sequence: CATSHRGNTDTQYF. Based on the CDR3 plus reference TRBV15 and TRBJ2-3, the full variable domain is DAMVIQNPRYQVTQFGKPVTLSCSQTLNHNVMYWYQQKSSQAPKLLFHYYDKDFNNEADTPDNFQSRRPNTSFCFLDIRSPGLGDTAMYLCATSHRGNTDTQYFGPGTRLTVL.

The chain recombines TRBV13 with TRBJ2-6; D could derive from TRBD1 or TRBD2 (5 bases each). Germline V gene data show CDR1 as PRHDT and CDR2 as FYEKMQ (reference sequence). The V and J ends lost 4 bases and 2 bases respectively, with 15 bases between them. CDR3 length equals 17 residues. The DNA of the CDR3 is TGTGCCAGCAGCTCCGGGACCTGGGGAACTGGGGCCAACGTCCTGACTTTC. This translates into CASSSGTWGTGANVLTF.

This clone has more than one count but fewer than ten. The CDR3 spells CASSQTDSNQPQHF. In DNA, the CDR3 is TGTGCCAGCAGCCAGACAGATAGCAATCAGCCCCAGCATTTT. The J gene is TRBJ1-5, the V gene TRBV7-9; D perhaps matches TRBD1 (5 bases). V lost 5 bases and J lost 0, with 8 bases in between. The CDR3 is 14 amino acids. The germline V gene has CDR1 SEHNR and CDR2 FQNEAQ (reference sequence).

The rearrangement joins TRBV7-2 to TRBJ2-6, with D maybe TRBD2 (5 bases). Trimming shortened V by 3 bases and J by 4 bases, and 10 bases separated the two germline ends. This CDR3 region has 15 residues. Germline CDR1 is SGHTA and CDR2 is FQGNSA. The chain's CDR3 is CASSLTGSGANVLTF. DNA for the CDR3: TGTGCCAGCAGCTTGACGGGATCAGGGGCCAACGTCCTGACTTTC. The complete variable domain, with remaining parts taken from reference TRBV7-2 and TRBJ2-6, reads GAGVSQSPSNKVTEKGKDVELRCDPISGHTALYWYRQSLGQGLEFLIYFQGNSAPDKSGLPSDRFSAERTGGSVSTLTIQRTQQEDSAVYLCASSLTGSGANVLTFGAGSRLTVL.

This clone was seen only once. The V call is TRBV11-3, the J call TRBJ2-5; 9 nucleotides agree with TRBD2. V shed 5 bases, J shed 2 bases, and the junction held 9 bases outside the gene matches. CDR3 length: 16 residues. The germline CDR1 and CDR2 sequences are SGHNT and YENEEA. The CDR3 sequence: CASSPRLAGWQETQYF. In DNA, the CDR3 is TGTGCCAGCAGCCCCCGCCTAGCGGGATGGCAAGAGACCCAGTACTTC.

The rearrangement joins TRBV6-1 to TRBJ1-2; D might be TRBD1 (6 bases). This CDR3 region has 14 residues. The germline V gene has CDR1 MNHNS and CDR2 SASEGT. Trimming pared 6 bases from V and 7 bases from J, leaving 18 bases between. The CDR3 DNA is TGTGCCAGCAGATCACAGGGAAAAAGCCGTGGCTACACCTTC. Translation: CASRSQGKSRGYTF.

The chain employs TRBV19 and TRBJ1-2, with 7 bases lining up with TRBD1. Germline CDR1 LNHDA, CDR2 SQIVND (reference sequence). The length of the CDR3 is 14 residues. V shed 6 bases and J 5 bases; nucleotides not matched to a gene: 9. Written as DNA, the CDR3 is TGTGCCAGTAGCCAAGGGGGCAGTCCTTATGGCTACACCTTC. Translated, it gives CASSQGGSPYGYTF.

The chain combines TRBV5-1 with TRBJ2-1, with TRBD1 matching over 9 bases. J was trimmed by 0 bases and V by 2 bases; bases with no gene match: 9. This CDR3 has 18 residues. CDR1 is SGHRS, CDR2 YFSETQ, per germline. The CDR3 DNA sequence: TGCGCCAGCAGCTTAGGACAGGGGCTTACCCTCTCCTACAATGAGCAGTTCTTC. Its protein is CASSLGQGLTLSYNEQFF.

The rearrangement links TRBV7-8 to TRBJ1-4; 10 nucleotides agree with TRBD1. The length of the CDR3 is 18 residues. The junction had 12 bases not matched to a gene; V was cut back by 4 bases and J by 4 bases. Germline V lookup: CDR1 SGHVS, CDR2 FQNEAQ. The CDR3 DNA follows: TGTGCCAGCAGCTCGCGGCCGACAGGGGGCACAGTTAATGAAAAACTGTTTTTT. This gives the protein CASSSRPTGGTVNEKLFF.

The J gene is TRBJ2-5, the V gene TRBV5-1; 9 nucleotides align to TRBD2. V shed 3 bases and J 2 bases; nucleotides not matched to a gene: 5. The CDR3 covers 15 residues. Per the germline V gene, CDR1 is SGHRS and CDR2 is YFSETQ. The DNA for the CDR3 is TGCGCCAGCAGCTGGAGCGGGGGGCCACAAGAGACCCAGTACTTC. Translated: CASSWSGGPQETQYF.

This chain connects TRBV19 to TRBJ1-1; D is unresolved. The CDR3 sequence is 13 residues long. Germline-derived CDR1 and CDR2 are LNHDA and SQIVND (reference sequence). V gave up 7 bases and J gave up 4 bases, with 13 bases separating them. The CDR3 DNA is TGTGCCAGTACCTGGGGAGGGAGCACTGAAGCTTTCTTT. Amino acids: CASTWGGSTEAFF.

V usage is TRBV5-4 and J usage is TRBJ1-1; a possible D gene is TRBD1 (5 bases). Germline-derived CDR1 and CDR2 are SGHNT and YYREEE (reference sequence). The ends were cut back, 4 bases at V and 5 bases at J, with 15 bases in the middle. There are 14 residues in the CDR3. CDR3 region: CASSVQGERTEAFF. CDR3 sequence (DNA): TGTGCCAGCAGCGTTCAGGGAGAGAGGACTGAAGCTTTCTTT.

The CDR3 reads CASSFGTGGTYEQYF. DNA for the CDR3: TGTGCCAGCAGCTTTGGGACAGGGGGCACCTACGAGCAGTACTTC. The chain combines TRBV11-2 with TRBJ2-7; 12 nucleotides match TRBD1. Germline V gene sequence: CDR1 SGHAT, CDR2 FQNNGV. The CDR3 covers 15 residues. Germline trimming cut 3 bases from V and 2 bases from J; bases unmatched to any gene: 2. Looking up the rest from reference TRBV11-2 and TRBJ2-7 gives the full variable domain: EAGVAQSPRYKIIEKRQSVAFWCNPISGHATLYWYQQILGQGPKLLIQFQNNGVVDDSQLPKDRFSAERLKGVDSTLKIQPAKLEDSAVYLCASSFGTGGTYEQYFGPGTRLTVT.

The chain links TRBV2 to TRBJ1-5; D may be TRBD1 (6 bases). Trimming took off 4 bases at V and 0 bases at J, with 13 bases between the two ends. The CDR3 consists of 16 residues. Germline V lookup: CDR1 SNHLY, CDR2 FYNNEI. The CDR3 loop is CASSATGLNSNQPQHF. The CDR3 nucleotides are TGTGCCAGCAGTGCAACAGGGTTGAATAGCAATCAGCCCCAGCATTTT.

This chain uses TRBV6-5 with TRBJ1-2, with 8 nucleotides matching TRBD1. The CDR3 has 14 amino acids. CDR1 and CDR2 (germline): MNHEY, SVGAGI. J was trimmed by 7 bases and V by 4 bases; bases with no gene match: 8. The chain's CDR3 is CASSWTGRRGGYTF. CDR3 nucleotide sequence: TGTGCCAGCAGTTGGACAGGGAGGAGGGGTGGCTACACCTTC.

The rearrangement joins TRBV27 to TRBJ1-2; 8 bases are a match to TRBD1. Germline V gene lookup returns CDR1 MNHEY and CDR2 SMNVEV (reference sequence). The CDR3 loop spans 15 amino acids. V lost 6 bases to trimming and J lost 4 bases; unmatched junction nucleotides: 10. DNA of the CDR3: TGTGCCAGCAGCCGAGGGGACAGGATACCCTATGGCTACACCTTC. This encodes CASSRGDRIPYGYTF.

The CDR3 region is CASSPVGTSNTEAFF. CDR3 nucleotides: TGTGCCAGCAGTCCAGTGGGGACGTCGAACACTGAAGCTTTCTTT. The J gene is TRBJ1-1, the V gene TRBV27, with TRBD1 as a possible D gene (5 bases). Germline assignment: CDR1 MNHEY and CDR2 SMNVEV (reference sequence). Trimming stripped 5 bases from V and 1 base from J, with 14 bases between. The CDR3 extends over 15 amino acids.

The V and J genes are TRBV6-5 and TRBJ2-3, with 12 bases that match TRBD2. This CDR3 is 14 amino acids long. J gave up 9 bases and V 6 bases, and 7 bases lay outside the gene matches. Germline CDR1 MNHEY, CDR2 SVGAGI. DNA for the CDR3: TGTGCCAGCAGCTCTTCGACTAGCGGGGGAACGCAGTATTTT. The encoded protein is CASSSSTSGGTQYF.

The chain has TRBV2 and TRBJ1-2, with a possible D match to TRBD1 (5 bases). In germline, CDR1 is SNHLY, CDR2 FYNNEI. V was cut by 2 bases and J by 2 bases, with 6 bases left in between. This CDR3 has 13 residues. Here the CDR3 DNA reads TGTGCCAGCAGTGAACCAGGGAACTATGGCTACACCTTC. Protein sequence: CASSEPGNYGYTF.

The chain is built from TRBV5-1 and TRBJ2-1; no clear D. This CDR3 region has 15 residues. Deletions cut 3 bases from V and 8 bases from J, with 18 bases between. Germline V CDR1 and CDR2: SGHRS, YFSETQ. The CDR3 DNA reads as TGCGCCAGCAGCTCCGGGCCCCTCGATACCCATGAGCAGTTCTTC. Amino acids: CASSSGPLDTHEQFF.

Regarding this clone: This CDR3 is missing its conserved last phenylalanine or tryptophan, likely due to a read error. V and J are TRBV4-2 and TRBJ2-7, with D unclear. The germline V and J ends were trimmed by 5 bases and 2 bases, with 10 bases remaining between them. Germline CDR1 LGHNA, CDR2 YNFKEQ. The CDR3 is 13 residues long. CDR3 coding DNA: TGTGCCAGCAGCTTGGCAGGCACCTACGAGCAGTACCTC. Its translation is CASSLAGTYEQYL.

The table lists this clone with a few counts. CDR3 nucleotides: TGTGCCAGCAGCCCCCAGCAGGTCCTCGCCTGGGGAAACACCATATATTTT. It translates to CASSPQQVLAWGNTIYF. V is TRBV13 and J is TRBJ1-3; the D is unclear. CDR1 PRHDT and CDR2 FYEKMQ come from the germline V gene (reference sequence). This CDR3 has 17 residues. V was pared by 5 bases and J by 4 bases, with 21 bases between.

In its sample, this clone was seen once. The chain couples TRBV10-2 to TRBJ2-1; 11 nucleotides line up with TRBD1. CDR3 length: 20 amino acids. J lost 6 bases, V lost 8 bases, and 24 bases had no gene match. CDR1 is WSHSY and CDR2 is SAAADI in the germline V gene. CDR3 sequence (DNA): TGCGCCAGCTCTTTGGTGGGGACAGGGGGTCGGGGAAGAAGGTCCAATGAGCAGTTCTTC. As protein: CASSLVGTGGRGRRSNEQFF.

The V and J genes are TRBV18 and TRBJ2-1; 9 nucleotides align to TRBD2. The V gene end was trimmed by 1 base and the J gene end by 2 bases; junction bases not matched to a gene: 6. The CDR3 contains 17 residues. The germline gives CDR1 KGHSH, CDR2 LQKENI. The CDR3 bases are TGTGCCAGCTCACCACTGACGACTAGCGGCCCCTACAATGAGCAGTTCTTC. It translates to CASSPLTTSGPYNEQFF.

This chain links TRBV6-5 with TRBJ1-2; D perhaps matches TRBD1 (5 bases). The CDR3 runs to 14 residues. V was pared by 6 bases and J by 1 base, with 12 bases between. In germline, CDR1 is MNHEY, CDR2 SVGAGI. The CDR3 nucleotides are TGTGCCAGCAGAAATACCAGGGTTAACTATGGCTACACCTTC. This translates into CASRNTRVNYGYTF.